A selection of T cell receptor beta chains follows, all from one sample in a study of shared clonotypes between healthy human individuals. Only in-frame clones appear in the TCRdb table, and some are missing; sequencing was by immunoSEQ multiplex PCR. The sample has around 510,000 clones; roughly 95% are singletons. The specimen was naive CD4+ T cells sorted from blood. These receptors came from a woman in her twenties or thirties in good health. CDR3s include the opening cysteine and the closing phenylalanine or tryptophan. Fields, in order: J gene, D gene, clone size, V gene, CDR3 DNA, CDR3 protein. The D gene is left open where the match is weak. Not all rows give a size; the values are once, few, many and, for expanded clones, a class.

TRBJ1-1,-,-,TRBV14,TGTGCCAGCAGCCAAGAATCCGTATTTTACACTGAAGCTTTCTTT,CASSQESVFYTEAFF
TRBJ1-5,-,once,TRBV7-9,TGTGCCAGCAGCTTCGCAGGGAGTAGCAATCAGCCCCAGCATTTT,CASSFAGSSNQPQHF
TRBJ1-4,TRBD1,-,TRBV5-1,TGCGCCAGCAGCTCGACAGGGGGAAAGGCTAATGAAAAACTGTTTTTT,CASSSTGGKANEKLFF
TRBJ2-7,TRBD2,-,TRBV27,TGTGCCAGCAGTTTATCTATGACTAGCGGCGCCTACGAGCAGTACTTC,CASSLSMTSGAYEQYF
TRBJ2-5,-,-,TRBV2,TGTGCCAGCGGGCAGATCCAAGAGACCCAGTACTTC,CASGQIQETQYF
TRBJ2-7,TRBD2,-,TRBV5-1,TGCGCCAGCAGACTAGCGGGAGGGCCCCTGTCCTACGAGCAGTACTTC,CASRLAGGPLSYEQYF
TRBJ2-6,-,-,TRBV25-1,TGTGCCAGCAGTGCCCGGGGACTGTCTGGGGCCAACGTCCTGACTTTC,CASSARGLSGANVLTF
TRBJ1-3,-,-,TRBV7-2,TGTGCCAGTAGTACAGGCTCTGGAAACACCATATATTTT,CASSTGSGNTIYF
TRBJ2-5,-,once,TRBV15,TGTGCCACCAGCAGAGATCCTATCGCCCTGGGTCAGACCCAGTACTTC,CATSRDPIALGQTQYF
TRBJ1-4,-,-,TRBV5-6,TGTGCCAGCGGAAAGAGGGTCACAACTAATGAAAAACTGTTTTTT,CASGKRVTTNEKLFF
TRBJ2-1,-,-,TRBV18,TGTGCCAGCTCACCAGGAGCGGGCCCGGGGAATGAGCAGTTCTTC,CASSPGAGPGNEQFF
TRBJ2-1,TRBD2,-,TRBV6-5,TGTGCCAGCAGCCCCCAAGGACTAGCGACGAATGAGCAGTTCTTC,CASSPQGLATNEQFF
TRBJ2-6,-,-,TRBV27,TGTGCCAGCAGCCTCGGGAGCTCTGGGGCCAACGTCCTGACTTTC,CASSLGSSGANVLTF
TRBJ2-3,TRBD2,-,TRBV2,TGTGCCAGCAGACAAGCGGGAGCTGGAACAGATACGCAGTATTTT,CASRQAGAGTDTQYF
TRBJ2-7,-,-,TRBV29-1,TGCAGCGTTGAAGATCGGATCACCTACGAGCAGTACTTC,CSVEDRITYEQYF
TRBJ2-7,TRBD1,-,TRBV29-1,TGCAGCGTTGAATTGGGTCAGGGGGACTACGAGCAGTACTTC,CSVELGQGDYEQYF
TRBJ2-4,-,-,TRBV29-1,TGCAGCGTTGAAGACTATAGGGGACCTACTCAGTACTTC,CSVEDYRGPTQYF
TRBJ2-7,-,-,TRBV28,TGTGCCAGCTGCCCGGGTCCTTCCTACGAGCAGTACTTC,CASCPGPSYEQYF
TRBJ2-5,TRBD2,-,TRBV5-1,TGCGCCAGCAGCGGGAGGACTAGCGGGAGTTTGGGTGGGGAAGAGACCCAGTACTTC,CASSGRTSGSLGGEETQYF
TRBJ2-3,TRBD2,-,TRBV2,TGTGCCAGCAGTGTGTATGGCCCGGGGGGGGACACAGATACGCAGTATTTT,CASSVYGPGGDTDTQYF
TRBJ2-7,-,-,TRBV28,TGTGCCAGCAGTTTTCGTATGCGGGCCTCCTACGAGCAGTACTTC,CASSFRMRASYEQYF
TRBJ2-3,-,-,TRBV18,TGTGCCAGCTCACCCATACTAGGAGACACAGATACGCAGTATTTT,CASSPILGDTDTQYF
TRBJ1-5,-,-,TRBV5-6,TGTGCCAGCAGCTTAGACGGTGACTGGCCCCAGCATTTT,CASSLDGDWPQHF
TRBJ2-6,-,-,TRBV27,TGTGCCAGCAGTTTACCCGGGCCCTCTGGGGCCAACGTCCTGACTTTC,CASSLPGPSGANVLTF
TRBJ2-1,-,-,TRBV30,TGTGCCTGGAGAGATTGGGGGGACTACAATGAGCAGTTCTTC,CAWRDWGDYNEQFF
TRBJ1-1,-,-,TRBV10-1,TGCGCCAGCAGTGATCCGGGACCTCGGAACACTGAAGCTTTCTTT,CASSDPGPRNTEAFF
TRBJ1-3,-,-,TRBV5-1,TGCGCCAGCAGCTTGGAGGGGGGCTCTGGAAACACCATATATTTT,CASSLEGGSGNTIYF
TRBJ2-7,-,few,TRBV6-5,TGTGCCAGCAGTCTAGGGGCCTCCTACGAGCAGTACTTC,CASSLGASYEQYF
TRBJ1-1,-,-,TRBV7-9,TGTGCCAGCAGTCCGAGGCGGAACACTGAAGCTTTCTTT,CASSPRRNTEAFF
TRBJ1-2,-,-,TRBV6-5,TGTGCCAGCAGTTACGAGGGAAGGGGTTATGGCTACACCTTC,CASSYEGRGYGYTF
TRBJ2-3,-,once,TRBV9,TGTGCCAGCAGCGCCACCCGGGGCGGTATAGATACGCAGTATTTT,CASSATRGGIDTQYF
TRBJ2-7,-,-,TRBV5-1,TGCGCCAGCTCCGAAGGGGGCTACGAGCAGTACTTC,CASSEGGYEQYF
TRBJ2-5,TRBD1,-,TRBV5-6,TGTGCCAGCAGCCAAACAGGGGGCCAAGAGACCCAGTACTTC,CASSQTGGQETQYF
TRBJ2-1,-,-,TRBV19,TGTGCCAGCACCCCACGGGGGCCAGGGTACAATGAGCAGTTCTTC,CASTPRGPGYNEQFF
TRBJ2-1,TRBD2,-,TRBV13,TGTGCCAGCAGCTTAGGGGAACTAGCGCCAAGCTCCTACAATGAGCAGTTCTTC,CASSLGELAPSSYNEQFF
TRBJ2-1,TRBD1,-,TRBV5-4,TGTGCCAGCAGCCGAGACAGGGCCCAACACAATGAGCAGTTCTTC,CASSRDRAQHNEQFF
TRBJ2-3,-,-,TRBV7-9,TGTGCCAGCAGTGGCAAAGGGGGACGGACCACAGATACGCAGTATTTT,CASSGKGGRTTDTQYF
TRBJ2-7,TRBD2,-,TRBV5-1,TGCGCCAGCAGCCGGACTAGCGGGTTCGCCTACGAGCAGTACTTC,CASSRTSGFAYEQYF
TRBJ1-1,-,once,TRBV27,TGTGCCAGCAGACGGGGAGAGGGGGGAACTGAAGCTTTCTTT,CASRRGEGGTEAFF
TRBJ1-4,-,-,TRBV7-9,TGTGCCAGCAGCCCACAGGGAATAGATGAAAAACTGTTTTTT,CASSPQGIDEKLFF
TRBJ2-7,-,-,TRBV14,TGTGCCAGCAGCCACTTTCGGCTCTCGGGGCGGCCGGCCGAGCAGTACTTC,CASSHFRLSGRPAEQYF
TRBJ2-5,TRBD1,-,TRBV27,TGTGCCAGCAGCATGCCGGGACAGACACAAGAGACCCAGTACTTC,CASSMPGQTQETQYF
TRBJ2-1,TRBD2,-,TRBV5-1,TGCGCCAGCACAATAAGACCCGGGACTAGCGGGACGAAACGCTCCTACAATGAGCAGTTCTTC,CASTIRPGTSGTKRSYNEQFF
TRBJ2-7,-,once,TRBV7-6,TGTGCCAGCAGCTCACGCCTCACAGGACAATTTACCTACGAGCAGTACTTC,CASSSRLTGQFTYEQYF
TRBJ1-1,-,-,TRBV11-2,TGTGCCAGCAGCTTACAGCCGCTGAACACTGAAGCTTTCTTT,CASSLQPLNTEAFF
TRBJ2-2,TRBD2,-,TRBV5-1,TGCGCCAGCAGCTTGTTTGGACAGGGATATGGAGCGGGAGGGCCGGACACCGGGGAGCTGTTTTTT,CASSLFGQGYGAGGPDTGELFF
TRBJ2-1,-,-,TRBV7-8,TGTGCCAGCAGCTACGGGGTAGTGTCCTACAATGAGCAGTTCTTC,CASSYGVVSYNEQFF
TRBJ2-7,TRBD1,-,TRBV5-4,TGTGCCAGCAGCTTCCCCTCCGGGACAGGGGCTCAGCAGCAGTACTTC,CASSFPSGTGAQQQYF
TRBJ1-1,-,-,TRBV7-9,TGTGCCAGCAGCTTATCGAGGCAGGCAAACACTGAAGCTTTCTTT,CASSLSRQANTEAFF
TRBJ2-7,-,-,TRBV5-1,TGCGCCAGCAGCCCTTATGGGGGCTTCGAGCAGTACTTC,CASSPYGGFEQYF
TRBJ2-7,TRBD2,-,TRBV28,TGTGCCAGCAGTTTAAAACGGCGGGAGTTGTACTTC,CASSLKRRELYF
TRBJ2-5,TRBD2,-,TRBV10-3,TGTGCCATCAGTTCCTCACTGCTAGCGGGAGGTGAGACCCAGTACTTC,CAISSSLLAGGETQYF
TRBJ2-7,-,-,TRBV6-1,TGTGCCAGCTATAAGGGGAGCTACGAGCAGTACTTC,CASYKGSYEQYF
TRBJ2-1,TRBD2,once,TRBV14,TGTGCCAGCAGCCAGGATCAACTAGCGGGGTCCTACAATGAGCAGTTCTTC,CASSQDQLAGSYNEQFF
TRBJ1-5,TRBD1,-,TRBV5-8,TGTGCCAGCAGCTCATGGACAGGGTACGGCAATCAGCCCCAGCATTTT,CASSSWTGYGNQPQHF